Listed below are T cell receptor beta chains from one sample, sequenced in a study of cytotoxic CD8 clonotypes in ibrutinib-treated CLL. The method was immunoSEQ multiplex PCR; TCRdb's version includes in-frame clones alone and lacks a portion of them. This repertoire shows 130,000 or so clones, roughly 80% found once; its top ten account for about 3.3%. This specimen consisted of PBMCs, obtained after 24 months of ibrutinib treatment. The receptors shown here come from a human donor with chronic lymphocytic leukemia. Both conserved end residues are part of each CDR3. A D gene is named only where the DNA matches it firmly. Some rows have no size entry. The others give once, few or many, or a class for an expanded clone.

clone size: few
V gene: TRBV18
J gene: TRBJ2-3
D gene: -
CDR3 DNA: TGTGCCAGCTCACCTCTTATGGACACAGATACGCAGTATTTT
CDR3 protein: CASSPLMDTDTQYF

clone size: -
V gene: TRBV5-1
J gene: TRBJ2-4
D gene: -
CDR3 DNA: TGCGCCAGCAGCCCTGGGACGTTTCTAGCCAAAAACATTCAGTACTTC
CDR3 protein: CASSPGTFLAKNIQYF

clone size: -
V gene: TRBV5-6
J gene: TRBJ1-1
D gene: -
CDR3 DNA: TGTGCCAGCAGCTTTCGGGGATGGACCACTGAAGCTTTCTTT
CDR3 protein: CASSFRGWTTEAFF

clone size: -
V gene: TRBV30
J gene: TRBJ2-2
D gene: -
CDR3 DNA: TGTGCCTGCCAACAGGGAAAGAACACCGGGGAGCTGTTTTTT
CDR3 protein: CACQQGKNTGELFF

clone size: -
V gene: TRBV2
J gene: TRBJ2-7
D gene: -
CDR3 DNA: TGTGCCAGCAGTGCCGGAACCTACGAGCAGTACTTC
CDR3 protein: CASSAGTYEQYF

clone size: few
V gene: TRBV27
J gene: TRBJ1-2
D gene: -
CDR3 DNA: TGTGCCAGCAGTTTAGTAACAGGACGTGGCTACACCTTC
CDR3 protein: CASSLVTGRGYTF

clone size: -
V gene: TRBV28
J gene: TRBJ1-1
D gene: -
CDR3 DNA: TGTGCCAGCAGTTTGACCAGGGAGGGCACTGAAGCTTTCTTT
CDR3 protein: CASSLTREGTEAFF

clone size: few
V gene: TRBV5-6
J gene: TRBJ1-2
D gene: -
CDR3 DNA: TGTGCCAGCAGCTTTCGGAGCTATGGCTACACCTTC
CDR3 protein: CASSFRSYGYTF

clone size: -
V gene: TRBV29-1
J gene: TRBJ1-2
D gene: TRBD1
CDR3 DNA: TGCAGCGCCACAGGGGAAGCTAACTATGGCTACACCTTC
CDR3 protein: CSATGEANYGYTF

clone size: -
V gene: TRBV19
J gene: TRBJ2-7
D gene: -
CDR3 DNA: TGTGCCAGTAGTCTCGACAGGTGGGATTACGAGCAGTACTTC
CDR3 protein: CASSLDRWDYEQYF

clone size: -
V gene: TRBV5-4
J gene: TRBJ1-1
D gene: -
CDR3 DNA: TGTGCCAGCAGCTTGGACGGGAGGAGCACTGAAGCTTTCTTT
CDR3 protein: CASSLDGRSTEAFF

clone size: -
V gene: TRBV30
J gene: TRBJ2-6
D gene: -
CDR3 DNA: TGTGCCTGGAGTGTTACTGGGGCCAACGTCCTGACTTTC
CDR3 protein: CAWSVTGANVLTF

clone size: -
V gene: TRBV10-3
J gene: TRBJ1-2
D gene: TRBD1
CDR3 DNA: TGTGCCATCAGTGATTCCGGGACAGCTTATGGCTACACCTTC
CDR3 protein: CAISDSGTAYGYTF

clone size: -
V gene: TRBV7-9
J gene: TRBJ1-2
D gene: -
CDR3 DNA: TGTGCCAGCAGCTTAGCGGGAGTTGGTATTGGCTACACCTTC
CDR3 protein: CASSLAGVGIGYTF

clone size: -
V gene: TRBV7-9
J gene: TRBJ1-4
D gene: -
CDR3 DNA: TGTGCCAGCAGCTTAGCCGTGGCTGCGACAGGACACGAAAAACTGTTTTTT
CDR3 protein: CASSLAVAATGHEKLFF